This T cell receptor (beta chain) was captured by sequencing in a study of blood T cell repertoires in COVID-19. Study overall: T cells, B-cell-depleted T cells, or PBMCs provided the cDNA or gDNA that served as material.

This CDR3 is built from 17 residues. The germline V gene has CDR1 MNHEY and CDR2 SMNVEV (reference sequence). V gave up 3 bases and J gave up 10 bases; unmatched junction bases: 9. Authors' analysis steps: Reference gene primer amplification in the assay estimated nucleated cell counts. Assay: immunoSEQ multiplex PCR; the TCRdb copy retains only in-frame clones and omits some. V, J and clone size reflect that table, while D and trimming were determined from the DNA. The table includes under 65,000 clones, roughly 84% detected once. This clonotype was sampled from a woman in her fifties or sixties with acute or convalescent COVID-19. The sample was peripheral blood. The J gene is TRBJ2-1, the V gene TRBV27, with 16 bases lining up with TRBD2. The CDR3 is CASSFQAGLAGGDEQFF. The CDR3 DNA reads TGTGCCAGCAGTTTTCAAGCGGGACTAGCGGGGGGGGACGAGCAGTTCTTC.